This T cell receptor (beta chain) was recovered during a study of T cell changes during pregnancy in multiple sclerosis. CDR1 MDHEN and CDR2 SYDVKM come from the germline V gene. The V segment lost 5 bases and the J segment 0 bases; nucleotides outside the gene matches: 7. CDR3 length: 15 amino acids. Sequencing used immunoSEQ multiplex PCR; TCRdb keeps in-frame clones, though not all of them. The repertoire holds tens of thousands of clones, 85% to 95% seen once, with about 0.78% in the top ten. The receptor's source is a female donor with multiple sclerosis, enrolled in a pregnancy study. The chain employs TRBV28 and TRBJ2-7; 7 bases line up with TRBD1. The sequencing here drew on peripheral blood, taken in the third trimester of pregnancy. The CDR3 here is CASSPRTGASYEQYF. In DNA form, the CDR3 reads TGTGCCAGCAGTCCTCGGACAGGAGCCTCCTACGAGCAGTACTTC.